Listed below are T cell receptor beta chains from one sample, sequenced in a study of control samples from healthy donors and cancer patients. The method was immunoSEQ multiplex PCR; TCRdb's version includes in-frame clones alone and lacks a portion of them. Of about 140,000 clones listed, about nine tenths are singletons. Sequencing was performed on blood. The receptors come from a man aged 25 to 45 in good health. CDR3s include the opening cysteine and the closing phenylalanine or tryptophan. Fields, in order: CDR3 length, V gene, D gene, J gene, clone size, CDR3 protein, CDR3 DNA. A D gene is named only where the DNA matches it firmly. The listing skips clone size in some rows; elsewhere it reads once, few, many or a size class.

>13|TRBV29-1|TRBD1|TRBJ1-6|NA
CSATGQGLSPLHF
TGCAGCGCTACGGGACAGGGACTTTCACCCCTCCACTTT
>14|TRBV2|NA|TRBJ1-1|once
CASSERRGNTEAFF
TGTGCCAGCAGTGAACGTAGGGGGAACACTGAAGCTTTCTTT
>11|TRBV3-1/TRBV3-2|NA|TRBJ1-1|once
CASSQGSEAFF
TGTGCCAGCAGCCAGGGGAGTGAAGCTTTCTTT
>16|TRBV7-9|TRBD1|TRBJ1-6|NA
CASSPNPGQGLSPLHF
TGTGCCAGCAGCCCGAATCCGGGACAGGGTTTATCACCCCTCCACTTT
>15|TRBV11-3|NA|TRBJ1-4|NA
CASSPHRNSLEKLFF
TGTGCCAGCAGCCCCCACCGGAATTCCCTGGAAAAACTGTTTTTT
>15|TRBV27|TRBD1|TRBJ1-1|NA
CASSLYRGMNTEAFF
TGTGCCAGCAGTTTATACAGGGGGATGAACACTGAAGCTTTCTTT
>14|TRBV19|NA|TRBJ1-1|NA
CASSIDSLNTEAFF
TGTGCCAGTAGTATCGACAGCCTGAACACTGAAGCTTTCTTT
>16|TRBV2|NA|TRBJ2-7|NA
CASTRIRDGGRWEQYF
TGTGCCAGCACCAGAATCCGGGACGGGGGACGATGGGAGCAGTACTTC
>17|TRBV11-3|TRBD1|TRBJ2-1|NA
CASSRYYRDRGFDEQFF
TGTGCCAGCAGCAGGTATTATCGGGACAGAGGGTTTGATGAGCAGTTCTTC
>14|TRBV2|NA|TRBJ2-1|NA
CASSEGTLHNEQFF
TGTGCCAGCAGTGAGGGGACCCTCCACAATGAGCAGTTCTTC
>13|TRBV3-1/TRBV3-2|NA|TRBJ2-5|NA
CASSQGGYETQYF
TGTGCCAGCAGCCAAGGGGGCTATGAGACCCAGTACTTC
>13|TRBV11-3|NA|TRBJ1-1|NA
CASSPQGGTEAFF
TGTGCCAGCAGCCCCCAGGGTGGGACTGAAGCTTTCTTT
>13|TRBV5-6|NA|TRBJ2-7|NA
CASSFDTFREQYF
TGTGCCAGCAGCTTTGACACCTTCAGGGAGCAGTACTTC
>15|TRBV2|TRBD2|TRBJ2-7|NA
CASSQTSGSPYEQYF
TGTGCCAGCAGCCAAACTAGCGGGTCTCCCTACGAGCAGTACTTC
>19|TRBV7-9|TRBD1|TRBJ2-6|NA
CASSRDRDKLFAGANVLTF
TGTGCCAGCAGCAGAGACAGGGACAAATTGTTTGCTGGGGCCAACGTCCTGACTTTC
>14|TRBV6-6|TRBD1|TRBJ2-7|NA
CASSPDRGSYEQYF
TGTGCCAGCAGCCCGGACAGGGGCTCCTACGAGCAGTACTTC
>13|TRBV7-2|NA|TRBJ2-2|NA
CASSEQYTGELFF
TGTGCCAGCAGCGAACAATACACCGGGGAGCTGTTTTTT
>15|TRBV6-1|NA|TRBJ1-2|NA
CASSESVGDFYGYTF
TGTGCCAGCAGTGAATCCGTCGGGGATTTCTATGGCTACACCTTC
>16|TRBV6-2/TRBV6-3|TRBD1|TRBJ1-5|NA
CASSYADRDSNQPQHF
TGTGCCAGCAGTTATGCGGACAGGGACAGCAATCAGCCCCAGCATTTT
>14|TRBV6-5|NA|TRBJ2-7|NA
CATIIINESYEQYF
TGTGCCACCATAATAATCAACGAATCCTACGAGCAGTACTTC
>14|TRBV28|NA|TRBJ1-2|once
CASSLPRGALGYTF
TGTGCCAGCAGCCTCCCGAGAGGGGCGCTTGGCTACACCTTC
>15|TRBV29-1|NA|TRBJ1-1|NA
CSVEGLGGVGTEAFF
TGCAGCGTTGAAGGTCTCGGGGGGGTCGGCACTGAAGCTTTCTTT
>19|TRBV10-1|TRBD2|TRBJ2-3|NA
CASSDRKRASGRITDTQYF
TGCGCCAGCAGCGATCGAAAACGAGCTAGCGGGAGAATAACAGATACGCAGTATTTT
>16|TRBV28|TRBD1|TRBJ1-2|NA
CASSSSHGTGSFGYTF
TGTGCCAGCAGTTCGTCCCACGGGACAGGGTCATTTGGCTACACCTTC